This TCR beta chain was found in a study of blood T cells in healthy people across ages. About the research overall: Researchers report that template switching captured about one barcoded beta molecule per two T cells.

Study conclusions and caveats: Higher diversity, along with more naive CD4+ cells, distinguished long-lived donors from aged donors. Diversity figures based on one million T cells were deemed too low.

PCR was performed a second time for roughly 7 to 12 cycles using a sample-barcoded 5' primer and a J-beta primer mix. MiXCR, run by TCRdb on the 5' RACE reads, gives a single entry per CDR3 protein. The table lists 1.5 million to 1.8 million distinct CDR3 sequences, approximately 43% of them singletons. In terms of origin and age, donors were healthy Caucasian individuals from Russia aged about 6 to 90. This clonotype came up a few times. The antigen is unknown. This CDR3 is built from 17 residues. Germline CDR1 is LGHNA and CDR2 is YNFKEQ. V lost 3 bases to trimming and J lost 5 bases; unmatched junction nucleotides: 12.

The sequence was obtained from a woman aged 18-35 years in good health. The V and J genes are TRBV4-2 and TRBJ1-5; 8 bases map to TRBD1. Sequencing input: blood. In DNA, the CDR3 is TGTGCCAGCAGCCACCTTTGGACAGGGACGGTCGATCAGCCCCAGCATTTT. Protein sequence: CASSHLWTGTVDQPQHF.